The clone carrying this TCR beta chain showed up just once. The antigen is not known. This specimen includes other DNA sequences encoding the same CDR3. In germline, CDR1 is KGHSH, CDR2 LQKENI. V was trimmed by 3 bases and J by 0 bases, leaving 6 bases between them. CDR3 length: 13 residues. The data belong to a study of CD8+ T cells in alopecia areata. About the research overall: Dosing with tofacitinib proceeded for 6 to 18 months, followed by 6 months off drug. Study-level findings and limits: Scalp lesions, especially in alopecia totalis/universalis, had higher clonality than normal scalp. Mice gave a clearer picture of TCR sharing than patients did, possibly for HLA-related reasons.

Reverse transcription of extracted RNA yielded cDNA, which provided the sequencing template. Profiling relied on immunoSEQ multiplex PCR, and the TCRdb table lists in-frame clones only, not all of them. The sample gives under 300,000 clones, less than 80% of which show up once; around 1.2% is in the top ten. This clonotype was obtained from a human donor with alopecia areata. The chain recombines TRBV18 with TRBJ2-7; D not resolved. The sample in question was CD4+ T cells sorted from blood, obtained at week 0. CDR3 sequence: CASSPPSSYEQYF. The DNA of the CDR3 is TGTGCCAGCTCACCCCCTAGCTCCTACGAGCAGTACTTC.